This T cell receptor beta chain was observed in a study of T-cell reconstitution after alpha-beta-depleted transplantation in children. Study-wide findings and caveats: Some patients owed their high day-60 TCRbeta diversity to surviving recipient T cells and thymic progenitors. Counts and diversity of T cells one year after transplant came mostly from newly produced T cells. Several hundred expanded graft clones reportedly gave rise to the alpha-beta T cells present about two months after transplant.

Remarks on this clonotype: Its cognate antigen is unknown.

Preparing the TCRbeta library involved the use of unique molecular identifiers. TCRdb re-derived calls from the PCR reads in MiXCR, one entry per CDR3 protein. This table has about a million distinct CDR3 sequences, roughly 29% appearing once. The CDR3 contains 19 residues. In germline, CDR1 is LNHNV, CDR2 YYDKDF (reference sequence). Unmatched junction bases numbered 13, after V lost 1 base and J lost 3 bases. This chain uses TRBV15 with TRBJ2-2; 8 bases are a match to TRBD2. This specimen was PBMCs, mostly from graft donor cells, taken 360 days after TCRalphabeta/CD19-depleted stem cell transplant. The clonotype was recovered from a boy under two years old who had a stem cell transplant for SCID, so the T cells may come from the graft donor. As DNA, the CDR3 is TGTGCCACCAGCAGAGTCGAGCGGGGGCCCCAAAGGGACACCGGGGAGCTGTTTTTT. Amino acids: CATSRVERGPQRDTGELFF.